This record covers a single TCR beta chain. RNA in amounts of about 0.5 to 1 ug was reverse transcribed with random hexamers. A single record per CDR3 protein comes from TCRdb applying MiXCR to the immunoSEQ multiplex PCR reads. Here the sample spans around 200,000 distinct CDR3 sequences, just under 95% being singletons. This record comes from a study of CD8 T cells in Susac syndrome. TCR beta from blood CD8+ and CD4+ T cells was sequenced. The sample taken for sequencing was CD4+ T cells from PBMCs. This clonotype originated in a human donor with Susac syndrome.

CDR3 sequence: CSSRGSKDRGQVISTDTQYF. The CDR3 nucleotides read TGCAGCTCTCGGGGATCTAAGGACAGGGGGCAGGTTATTAGCACAGATACGCAGTATTTT. V usage is TRBV29-1 and J usage is TRBJ2-3; 11 bases align to TRBD1. V was clipped by 8 bases and J by 0 bases; unmatched bases: 22. This CDR3 is 20 amino acids long. Germline lookup yields CDR1 SQVTM and CDR2 ANQGSEA.